This TCR beta chain is drawn from a study of blood T cell repertoires in COVID-19. Overall study: Samples came from the United States, Italy and Spain, spanning acute and convalescent COVID-19. The cDNA or gDNA used as material had been derived from T cells, B-cell-depleted T cells, or PBMCs.

This clone was seen a handful of times. Original data processing: Reference gene primer amplification yielded estimated nucleated cell counts. The method was immunoSEQ multiplex PCR; TCRdb's version includes in-frame clones alone and lacks a portion of them. Clone size and the V and J calls come from that table; the DNA yielded D and trimming. The table lists 25,000 to 30,000 clones, about nine tenths of them singletons. This TCR was sampled from a human donor in a cohort sampled during active COVID-19. The donor label of this sample is uncertain. Sequencing input: peripheral blood.

As DNA, the CDR3 is TGTGCCAGCAGAACGGGGAGGGTCTCTGGAAACACCATATATTTT. The encoded protein is CASRTGRVSGNTIYF. The chain couples TRBV6-6 to TRBJ1-3; D is ambiguous. CDR1 is MNHNY and CDR2 is SVGAGI in the germline V gene (reference sequence). The V gene lost 6 bases and the J gene lost 0 bases, with 12 bases spanning the gap. This CDR3 has 15 residues.